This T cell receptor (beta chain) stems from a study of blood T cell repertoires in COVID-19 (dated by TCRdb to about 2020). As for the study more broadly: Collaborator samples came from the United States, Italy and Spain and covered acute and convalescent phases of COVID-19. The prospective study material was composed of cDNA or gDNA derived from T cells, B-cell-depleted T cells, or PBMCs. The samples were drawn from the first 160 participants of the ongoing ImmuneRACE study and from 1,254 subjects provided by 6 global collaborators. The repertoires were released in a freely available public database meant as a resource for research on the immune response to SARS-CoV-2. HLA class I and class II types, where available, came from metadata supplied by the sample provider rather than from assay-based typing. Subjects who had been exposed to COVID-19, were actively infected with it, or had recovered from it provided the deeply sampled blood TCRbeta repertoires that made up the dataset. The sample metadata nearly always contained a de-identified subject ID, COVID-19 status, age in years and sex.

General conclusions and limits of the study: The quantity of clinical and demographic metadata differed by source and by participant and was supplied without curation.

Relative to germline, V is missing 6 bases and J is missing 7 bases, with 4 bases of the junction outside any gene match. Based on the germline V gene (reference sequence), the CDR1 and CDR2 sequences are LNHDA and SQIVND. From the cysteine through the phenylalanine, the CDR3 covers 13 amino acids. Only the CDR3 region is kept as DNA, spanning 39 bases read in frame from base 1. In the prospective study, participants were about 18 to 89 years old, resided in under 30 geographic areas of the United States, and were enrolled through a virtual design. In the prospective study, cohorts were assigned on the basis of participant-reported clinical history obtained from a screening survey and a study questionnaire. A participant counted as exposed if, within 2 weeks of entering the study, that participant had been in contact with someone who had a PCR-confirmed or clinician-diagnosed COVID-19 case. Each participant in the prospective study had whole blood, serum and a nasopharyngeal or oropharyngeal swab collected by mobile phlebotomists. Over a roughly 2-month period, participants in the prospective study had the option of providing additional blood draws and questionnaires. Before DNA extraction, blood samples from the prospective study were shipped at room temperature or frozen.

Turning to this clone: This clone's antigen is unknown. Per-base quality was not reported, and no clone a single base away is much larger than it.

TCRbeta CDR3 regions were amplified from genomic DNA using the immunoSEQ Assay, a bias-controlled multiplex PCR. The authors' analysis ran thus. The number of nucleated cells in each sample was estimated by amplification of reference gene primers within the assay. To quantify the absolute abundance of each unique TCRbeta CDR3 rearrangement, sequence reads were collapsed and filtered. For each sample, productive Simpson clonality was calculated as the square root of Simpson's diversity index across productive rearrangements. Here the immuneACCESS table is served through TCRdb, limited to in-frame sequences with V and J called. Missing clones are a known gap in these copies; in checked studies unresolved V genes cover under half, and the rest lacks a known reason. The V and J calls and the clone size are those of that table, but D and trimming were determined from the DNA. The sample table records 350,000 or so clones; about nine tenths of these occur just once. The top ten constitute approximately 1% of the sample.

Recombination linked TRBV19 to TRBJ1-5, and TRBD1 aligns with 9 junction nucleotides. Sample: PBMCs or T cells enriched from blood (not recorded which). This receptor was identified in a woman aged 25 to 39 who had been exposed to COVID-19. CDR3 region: CASSPTGGQPQHF. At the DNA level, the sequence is TGTGCCAGTAGCCCCACAGGGGGCCAGCCCCAGCATTTT.